The clone carrying this T cell receptor beta chain was counted ten times or more. Its antigen is currently unknown. The J segment lost 10 bases and the V segment lost 3 bases, leaving 10 bases of the junction unmatched. Germline assignment: CDR1 ENHRY and CDR2 SYGVKD. The CDR3 runs to 14 residues. These data are taken from a study of read filtering for tumor transcriptome and immune sequencing. Across the whole study: By R-ISS, stages I, II and III held roughly 8, 16 and 7 patients. Transcriptome libraries were built from DNase-treated RNA.

Molecular barcoded adaptors covering alpha/delta and beta/gamma chains were used on 400 to 450 ng RNA. TCRdb reprocessed the reads via MiXCR and lists one record per CDR3 protein. Of about 40,000 distinct CDR3 sequences listed, 12% are singletons. Study observations and caveats: In IR-seq, single-read clonotypes were roughly 82% of clonotypes but about 3.5% of reads. Dropping single-read clonotypes raised IR-seq and RNA-seq shared-clonotype correlation.

Material: a population of CD138-negative cells sorted from bone marrow. V is TRBV10-3 and J is TRBJ2-3, with TRBD1 matching 7 bases. The receptor comes from a donor older than 35 with multiple myeloma. In DNA form, the CDR3 reads TGTGCCATCAGTGACGACAGGGTGGGTTATGCGCAGTATTTT. It specifies CAISDDRVGYAQYF.